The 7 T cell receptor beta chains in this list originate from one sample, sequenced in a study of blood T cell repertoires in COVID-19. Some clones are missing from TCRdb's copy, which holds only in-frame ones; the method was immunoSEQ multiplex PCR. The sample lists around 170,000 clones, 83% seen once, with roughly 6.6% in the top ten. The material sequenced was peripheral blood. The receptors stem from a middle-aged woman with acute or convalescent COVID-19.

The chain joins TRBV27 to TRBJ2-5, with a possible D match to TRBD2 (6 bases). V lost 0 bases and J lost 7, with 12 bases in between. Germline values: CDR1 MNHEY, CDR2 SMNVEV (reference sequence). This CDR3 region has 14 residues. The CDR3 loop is CASSLSGLMGTQYF. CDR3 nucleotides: TGTGCCAGCAGTTTATCGGGACTCATGGGGACCCAGTACTTC.

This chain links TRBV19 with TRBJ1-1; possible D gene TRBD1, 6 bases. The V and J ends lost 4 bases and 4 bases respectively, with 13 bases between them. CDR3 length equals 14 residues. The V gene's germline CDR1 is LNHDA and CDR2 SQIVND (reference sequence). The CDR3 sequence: CASSKQGGATEAFF. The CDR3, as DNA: TGTGCCAGTAGTAAACAGGGAGGGGCCACTGAAGCTTTCTTT. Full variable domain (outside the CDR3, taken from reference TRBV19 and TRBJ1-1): DGGITQSPKYLFRKEGQNVTLSCEQNLNHDAMYWYRQDPGQGLRLIYYSQIVNDFQKGDIAEGYSVSREKKESFPLTVTSAQKNPTAFYLCASSKQGGATEAFFGQGTRLTVV.

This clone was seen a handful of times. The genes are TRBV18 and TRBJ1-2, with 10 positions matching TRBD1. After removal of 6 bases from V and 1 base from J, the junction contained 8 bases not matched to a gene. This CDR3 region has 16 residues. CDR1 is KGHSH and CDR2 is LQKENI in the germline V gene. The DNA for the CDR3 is TGTGCCAGCTCCCGGGACAGGGGAAGATATAACTATGGCTACACCTTC. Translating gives CASSRDRGRYNYGYTF.

CDR3 DNA sequence: TGTGCCAGCACAAGGGGGCTGTATGGCTACACCTTC. It is translated as CASTRGLYGYTF. The chain is built from TRBV2 and TRBJ1-2; 7 bases fit TRBD1. The junction had 4 bases not matched to a gene; V was cut back by 7 bases and J by 5 bases. The CDR3 spans 12 residues. Looked up from germline, CDR1 is SNHLY and CDR2 is FYNNEI. Supplemented by reference TRBV2 and TRBJ1-2, the full variable domain reads EPEVTQTPSHQVTQMGQEVILRCVPISNHLYFYWYRQILGQKVEFLVSFYNNEISEKSEIFDDQFSVERPDGSNFTLKIRSTKLEDSAMYFCASTRGLYGYTFGSGTRLTVV.

The CDR3 is CASSPIQGGGTDTQYF. As DNA, the CDR3 is TGTGCCAGTAGTCCGATACAGGGGGGAGGGACAGATACGCAGTATTTT. The V call is TRBV19, the J call TRBJ2-3; D might be TRBD1 (8 bases). The germline CDR1 and CDR2 sequences are LNHDA and SQIVND (reference sequence). The CDR3 has 16 amino acids. The V end lost 5 bases, the J end lost 3 bases, and 18 bases lay between the germline ends.

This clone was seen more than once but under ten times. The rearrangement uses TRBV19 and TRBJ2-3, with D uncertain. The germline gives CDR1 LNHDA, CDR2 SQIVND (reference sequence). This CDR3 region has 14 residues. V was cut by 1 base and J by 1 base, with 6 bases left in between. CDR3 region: CASSIGVGTDTQYF. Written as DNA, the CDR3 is TGTGCCAGTAGTATAGGTGTAGGCACAGATACGCAGTATTTT.

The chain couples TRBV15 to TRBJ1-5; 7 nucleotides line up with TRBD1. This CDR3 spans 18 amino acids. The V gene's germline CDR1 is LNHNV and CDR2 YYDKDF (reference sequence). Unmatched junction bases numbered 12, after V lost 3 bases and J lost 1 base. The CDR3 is CATSSSPTGAQSNQPQHF. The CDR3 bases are TGTGCCACCAGCAGTTCACCCACAGGGGCCCAGAGCAATCAGCCCCAGCATTTT.